The clone carrying this T cell receptor beta chain was recorded at least ten times. Antigen unknown. Compared with germline, one end of the junction differs, possibly owing to a read error. The sample is drawn from a study of Graves' ophthalmopathy and Graves' hyperthyroidism. At the level of the study: Sampling took place at initial diagnosis, with peripheral blood obtained before any treatment.

The CDR3 is 16 amino acids. Looked up from germline, CDR1 is SNHLY and CDR2 is FYNNEI. An approximately 10 ml volume of fresh peripheral blood provided the PBMCs. Amplification targeted the TCR beta CDR3 regions, with RNA transcripts as the source material. The library came from an HTBI-primed first-round RT-PCR and a second-round multiplex PCR. TCRdb used MiXCR to reprocess the multiplex PCR reads, holding one entry per CDR3 protein. The repertoire consists of about 400,000 distinct CDR3 sequences, with 15% occurring once and the leading ten covering 7%. The study's findings and limits: Blood contained most expanded thyroid clonotypes exceeding 0.001 frequency. In predicting ophthalmopathy progression, the model reached about 71% sensitivity and about 73% specificity.

The receptor was derived from a woman aged 18-35 years with stable Graves' hyperthyroidism. The chain couples TRBV2 to TRBJ2-5; 13 bases map to TRBD2. Sequencing was done on a sample of peripheral blood. The CDR3 DNA reads TGTGCCAGCACTGAAGGACTAGCGGGGGCGGGTGAGACCCAGTACTTC. This codes for CASTEGLAGAGETQYF. Supplemented by reference TRBV2 and TRBJ2-5, the full variable domain reads EPEVTQTPSHQVTQMGQEVILRCVPISNHLYFYWYRQILGQKVEFLVSFYNNEISEKSEIFDDQFSVERPDGSNFTLKIRSTKLEDSAMYFCASTEGLAGAGETQYFGPGTRLLVL.